The clone carrying this T cell receptor (beta chain) has a handful of counts. The data were obtained in a study of blood T cells in healthy people across ages. The V and J ends lost 10 bases and 6 bases respectively, with 15 bases between them. Germline loops: CDR1 ENHRY, CDR2 SYGVKD. The CDR3 contains 12 residues. Primers used in a second PCR of roughly 7 to 11 cycles were a sample-barcoded 5' primer and a J-beta primer mix. TCRdb independently ran MiXCR on the 5' RACE reads; one entry per CDR3 protein. The repertoire holds 1.5 million to 2 million distinct CDR3 sequences, 25% to 30% seen once, with roughly 8% in the top ten.

The receptor's source is a woman under 40 in good health. V is TRBV10-3 and J is TRBJ1-2; D remains unclear. Material for sequencing was blood. The CDR3 region is CATTPDRDGYTF. DNA of the CDR3: TGTGCCACAACACCTGACCGTGATGGCTACACCTTC.